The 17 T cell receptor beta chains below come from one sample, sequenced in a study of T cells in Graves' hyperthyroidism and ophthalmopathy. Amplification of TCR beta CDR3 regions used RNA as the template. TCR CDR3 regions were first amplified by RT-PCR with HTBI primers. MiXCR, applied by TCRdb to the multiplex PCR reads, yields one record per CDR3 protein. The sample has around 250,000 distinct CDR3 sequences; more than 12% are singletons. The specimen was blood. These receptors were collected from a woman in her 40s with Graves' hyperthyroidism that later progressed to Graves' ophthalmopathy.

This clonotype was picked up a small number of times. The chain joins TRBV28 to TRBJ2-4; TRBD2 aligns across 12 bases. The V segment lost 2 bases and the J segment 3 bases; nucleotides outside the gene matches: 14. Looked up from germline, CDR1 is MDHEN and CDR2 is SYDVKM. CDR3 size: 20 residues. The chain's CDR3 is CASSLIFLAGGPRGKNIQYF. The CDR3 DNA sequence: TGTGCCAGCAGTTTAATCTTCCTAGCGGGAGGGCCGAGAGGCAAAAACATTCAGTACTTC. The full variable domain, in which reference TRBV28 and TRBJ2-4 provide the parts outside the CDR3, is DVKVTQSSRYLVKRTGEKVFLECVQDMDHENMFWYRQDPGLGLRLIYFSYDVKMKEKGDIPEGYSVSREKKERFSLILESASTNQTSMYLCASSLIFLAGGPRGKNIQYFGAGTRLSVL.

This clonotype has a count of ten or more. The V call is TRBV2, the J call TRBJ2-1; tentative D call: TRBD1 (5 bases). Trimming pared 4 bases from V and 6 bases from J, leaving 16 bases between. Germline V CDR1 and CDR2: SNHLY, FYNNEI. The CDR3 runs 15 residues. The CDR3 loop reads CASSGGTRPSNEQFF. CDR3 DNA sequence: TGTGCCAGCAGTGGGGGCACCCGCCCCTCCAATGAGCAGTTCTTC.

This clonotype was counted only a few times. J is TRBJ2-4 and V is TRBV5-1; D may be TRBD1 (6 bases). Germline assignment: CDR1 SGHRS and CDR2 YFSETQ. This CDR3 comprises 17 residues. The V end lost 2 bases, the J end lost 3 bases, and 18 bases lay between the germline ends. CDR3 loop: CASSLHPQGPRKNIQYF. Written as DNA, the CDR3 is TGCGCCAGCAGCTTACATCCCCAGGGGCCCCGCAAAAACATTCAGTACTTC.

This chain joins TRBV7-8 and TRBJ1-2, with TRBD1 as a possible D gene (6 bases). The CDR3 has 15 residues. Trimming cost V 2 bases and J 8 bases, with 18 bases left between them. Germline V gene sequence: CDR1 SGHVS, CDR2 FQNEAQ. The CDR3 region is CASSLRGGTHGGYTF. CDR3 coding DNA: TGTGCCAGCAGCTTAAGAGGGGGGACCCACGGAGGCTACACCTTC.

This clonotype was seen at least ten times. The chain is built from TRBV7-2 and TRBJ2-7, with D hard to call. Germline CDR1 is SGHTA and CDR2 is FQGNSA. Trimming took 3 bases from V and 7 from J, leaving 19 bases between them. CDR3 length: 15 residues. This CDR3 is CASSLGSRSGKEQYF. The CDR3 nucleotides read TGTGCCAGCAGCTTGGGTAGCCGATCTGGGAAAGAGCAGTACTTC.

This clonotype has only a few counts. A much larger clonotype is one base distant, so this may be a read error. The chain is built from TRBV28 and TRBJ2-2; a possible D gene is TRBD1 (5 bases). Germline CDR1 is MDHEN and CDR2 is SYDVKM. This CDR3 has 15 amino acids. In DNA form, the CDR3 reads TGTGCCTGCAGTCCGGTGACAGTCCCCAGCGGGGAGCTGTTTTTT. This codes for CACSPVTVPSGELFF.

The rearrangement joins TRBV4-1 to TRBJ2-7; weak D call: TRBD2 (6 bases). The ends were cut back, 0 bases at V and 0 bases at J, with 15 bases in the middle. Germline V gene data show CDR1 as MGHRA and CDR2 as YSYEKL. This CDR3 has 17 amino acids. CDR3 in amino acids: CASSQELSGSFSYEQYF. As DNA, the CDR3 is TGCGCCAGCAGCCAAGAATTAAGCGGGTCCTTCTCCTACGAGCAGTACTTC.

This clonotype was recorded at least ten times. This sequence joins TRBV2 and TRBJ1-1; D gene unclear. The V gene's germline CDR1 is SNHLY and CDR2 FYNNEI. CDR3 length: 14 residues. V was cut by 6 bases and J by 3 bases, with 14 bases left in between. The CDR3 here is CASRALNADTEAFF. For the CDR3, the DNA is TGTGCCAGCAGAGCACTGAACGCGGACACTGAAGCTTTCTTT.

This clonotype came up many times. CDR3 amino acids: CASSVVVSGETQYF. The DNA of the CDR3 is TGTGCCAGCAGCGTAGTGGTTAGCGGGGAGACCCAGTACTTC. V usage is TRBV9 and J usage is TRBJ2-5, with TRBD2 identical over 7 bases. In germline, CDR1 is SGDLS, CDR2 YYNGEE. The CDR3 runs to 14 residues. Unmatched junction bases numbered 4, after V lost 0 bases and J lost 5 bases.

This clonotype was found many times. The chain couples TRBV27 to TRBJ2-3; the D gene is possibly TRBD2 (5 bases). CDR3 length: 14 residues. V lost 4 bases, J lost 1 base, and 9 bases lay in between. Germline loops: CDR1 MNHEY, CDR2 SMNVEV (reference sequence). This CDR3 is CASSWTGGTDTQYF. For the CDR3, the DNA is TGTGCCAGCAGTTGGACTGGTGGCACAGATACGCAGTATTTT.

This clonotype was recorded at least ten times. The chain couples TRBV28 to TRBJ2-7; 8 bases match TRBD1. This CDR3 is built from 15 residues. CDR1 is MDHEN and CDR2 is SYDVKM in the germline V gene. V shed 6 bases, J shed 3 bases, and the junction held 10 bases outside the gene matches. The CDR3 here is CASRIQGDPFYEQYF. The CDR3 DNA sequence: TGTGCCAGCAGGATACAGGGGGACCCCTTCTACGAGCAGTACTTC.

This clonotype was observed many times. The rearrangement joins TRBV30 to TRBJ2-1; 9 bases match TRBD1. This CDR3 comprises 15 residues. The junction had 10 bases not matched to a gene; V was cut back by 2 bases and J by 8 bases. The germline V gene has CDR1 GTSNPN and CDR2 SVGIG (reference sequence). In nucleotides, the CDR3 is TGTGCCTGGAGTTACTCATACAGGGGGCTGGATGAGCAGTTCTTC. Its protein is CAWSYSYRGLDEQFF.

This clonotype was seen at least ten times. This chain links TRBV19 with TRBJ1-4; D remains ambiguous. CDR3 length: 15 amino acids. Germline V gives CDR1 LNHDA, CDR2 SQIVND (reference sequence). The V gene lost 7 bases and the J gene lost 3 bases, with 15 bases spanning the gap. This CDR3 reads CASKNRGIANEKLFF. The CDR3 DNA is TGTGCCAGTAAAAACCGAGGGATCGCTAATGAAAAACTGTTTTTT.

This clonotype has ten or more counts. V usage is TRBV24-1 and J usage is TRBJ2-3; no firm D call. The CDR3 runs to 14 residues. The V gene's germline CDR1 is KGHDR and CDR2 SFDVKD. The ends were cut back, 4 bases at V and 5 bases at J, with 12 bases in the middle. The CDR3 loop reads CATSEDRVIDTQYF. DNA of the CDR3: TGTGCCACCAGTGAAGACCGGGTAATAGATACGCAGTATTTT.

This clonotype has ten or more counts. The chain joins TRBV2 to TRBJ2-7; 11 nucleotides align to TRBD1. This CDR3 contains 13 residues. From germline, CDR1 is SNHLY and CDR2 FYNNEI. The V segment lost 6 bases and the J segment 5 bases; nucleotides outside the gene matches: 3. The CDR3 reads CASRGQGVHEQYF. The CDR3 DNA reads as TGTGCCAGCAGGGGACAGGGGGTCCACGAGCAGTACTTC.

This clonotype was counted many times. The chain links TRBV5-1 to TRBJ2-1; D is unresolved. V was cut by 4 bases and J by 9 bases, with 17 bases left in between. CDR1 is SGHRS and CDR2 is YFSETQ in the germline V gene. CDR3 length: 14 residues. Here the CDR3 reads CASSRVGSPGEQFF. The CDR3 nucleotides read TGCGCCAGCAGCCGCGTCGGCAGCCCGGGTGAGCAGTTCTTC.

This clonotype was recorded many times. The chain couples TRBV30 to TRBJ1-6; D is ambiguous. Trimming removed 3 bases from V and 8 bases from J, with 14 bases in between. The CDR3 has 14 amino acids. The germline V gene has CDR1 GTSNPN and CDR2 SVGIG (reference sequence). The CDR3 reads CAWSATGRYSPLHF. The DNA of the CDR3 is TGTGCCTGGAGCGCAACCGGGAGATATTCACCCCTCCACTTT.